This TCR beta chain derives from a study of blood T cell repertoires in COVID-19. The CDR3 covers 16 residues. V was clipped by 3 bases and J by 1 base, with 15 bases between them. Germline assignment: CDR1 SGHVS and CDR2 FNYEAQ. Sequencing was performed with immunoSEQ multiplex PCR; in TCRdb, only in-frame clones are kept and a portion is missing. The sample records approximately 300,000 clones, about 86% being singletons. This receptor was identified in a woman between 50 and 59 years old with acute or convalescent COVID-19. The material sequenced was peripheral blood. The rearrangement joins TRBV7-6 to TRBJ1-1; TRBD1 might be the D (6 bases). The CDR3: CASSLDRFRGNTEAFF. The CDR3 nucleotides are TGTGCCAGCAGCTTGGATAGGTTCAGGGGGAACACTGAAGCTTTCTTT.